This TCR beta chain was identified during a study of CD8+ T cells in alopecia areata. Regarding treatment: oral pan-JAK inhibitor, 5-10 mg twice daily. The V gene lost 4 bases and the J gene lost 7 bases, with 8 bases spanning the gap. The CDR3 spans 11 residues. CDR1 is GTSNPN, CDR2 SVGIG, per germline (reference sequence). Once RNA had been extracted, it was reverse transcribed into cDNA to act as the sequencing template. Assay used: immunoSEQ multiplex PCR; TCRdb lists only in-frame clones, some missing. The sample lists approximately 160,000 clones, approximately 57% occurring once. The gene calls are TRBV30 and TRBJ2-1; perhaps TRBD1 as D (6 bases). Sequencing used CD4+ T cells sorted from blood, obtained at week 24, from a patient treated with tofacitinib. The receptor comes from a human donor with alopecia areata. In DNA form, the CDR3 reads TGTGCCTGGACCACAGGGAATGAGCAGTTCTTC. Translation: CAWTTGNEQFF.